The present entry profiles one T cell receptor beta chain with its context. This clonotype was recorded many times. Its antigen specificity is not known. Base qualities are missing; no much larger clone stands one base away. This entry comes from a study of early T cells in non-severe SARS-CoV-2 infection (dated by TCRdb to the early 2020s). Study-wide context: Because TCR sequencing relied on bulk RNA taken from unsorted whole blood, pairing of alpha and beta chains was not possible.

The CDR1 and CDR2 encoded by the germline V gene (reference sequence) are LNHDA and SQIVND. V was cut back by 3 bases and J by 1 base, leaving a gap of 10 bases between them. The CDR3 has 14 amino acids, counting the end cysteine and phenylalanine. Here the CDR3 DNA is all that survives: 42 bases in frame from base 1. The library relied on 5' RACE. TCRdb lists the instrument as NextSeq 500. The TCR library protocol attached unique molecular identifiers to individual cDNA molecules to correct for sequencing error and PCR bias. Both TCR alpha and beta chains were sequenced, and tight co-correlation was observed between alpha and beta sequence abundances in each sample. On the authors' methods: V gene, J gene and CDR3 annotation of TCR sequences was performed with Decombinator V4. Expanded TCRs were defined as changing significantly between any two time points under a Poisson model with p below 0.0001. Abundances of TCRs were expressed as counts per million after normalisation to the total number of TCRs sequenced in each sample. MAIT TCRs were defined by TRAV1-2 paired with TRAJ12, TRAJ20 or TRAJ33, and iNKT TCRs by TRAV10 paired with TRAJ18. VDJdb, accessed 1 November 2021, was searched for CMV, EBV and SARS-CoV-2 annotated TCRs, with TCRs annotated for multiple antigens excluded. Using fastp trimming at Q25 and MiXCR clonotype assembly, TCRdb reanalyzed the public sequencing data and kept in-frame beta chains. Identical CDR3 protein sequences are pooled into one entry, listed with their most common genes and DNA. None of the V and J calls come from the authors' own analysis; TCRdb made them. This sample is represented by roughly 53,000 distinct CDR3 sequences; roughly 8.8% of them were singletons. The ten largest clones capture roughly 20% of the sample.

Set within a cohort of healthcare workers in London, UK, this nested case-control study involved weekly PCR testing of nasopharyngeal swabs along with blood sampling. Healthcare workers were recruited between 23 and 31 March 2020, during the week of the UK lockdown, and were followed weekly for up to about 15 weeks. Points the paper makes about the study in general: VDJdb matching was skewed toward anti-spike CD8 responses, so virus-specific expansions were likely underestimated and private and CD4 specificities were missed.

What was sequenced was whole blood. The source of this sequence is an adult who was a healthcare worker with PCR-confirmed SARS-CoV-2 infection or an uninfected control (not recorded which). The V and J segments used are TRBV19 and TRBJ2-7, with a weak D call of TRBD1 (5 bases match). CDR3 protein: CASSMYDSSYEQYF. The bases read TGTGCCAGTAGTATGTACGACAGTTCCTACGAGCAGTACTTC.